The 21 T cell receptor beta chains reported below all come from one sample, sequenced in a study of CD8+ T cells in alopecia areata (dated by TCRdb to between 2018 and 2020). Library preparation was by the immunoSEQ multiplex PCR assay. RNA was extracted from all samples and reverse transcribed into cDNA as template for TCR sequencing. This immuneACCESS table, as held by TCRdb, lists in-frame sequences with V and J called but not all clones. Of the missing ones, under half trace to an unresolved V gene in checked studies; the others have no known cause. This sample shows more than 250,000 clones, and none of them turns up only once. The ten biggest clones cover about 1.2% of the sample. Cells from mouse cutaneous lymph nodes were pooled, stained for CD4, CD8alpha, NKG2D, NKG2ACE and other markers, and then sorted on a BD Influx. Material: CD4+ T cells sorted from a lymph node. The origin of the receptors is a C3H/HeJ mouse with alopecia areata. This strain possesses the MHC haplotype H2-k.

In the case of this clone: Gene and germline names: mouse. The read is 4 residues too short to cover the CDR3 end, so that end is filled in from the germline J gene. The same CDR3 arises from other DNA sequences in this sample as well. The V and J genes are TRBV19 and TRBJ2-1, with 11 nucleotides matching TRBD1. Germline CDR1 is FNHDT and CDR2 is SITEND (reference sequence). Unmatched junction bases numbered 4, after V lost 5 bases and J lost 3 bases. The CDR3 is made up of 15 amino acids. The part of the CDR3 DNA that was read is TGTGCCAGCAGCCCCGGGACAGGGGGCTATGCT. Translation gives CASSPGTGGYA. The full-length CDR3 reads as CASSPGTGGYAEQFF. The complete variable domain, with remaining parts taken from reference TRBV19 and TRBJ2-1, reads GGIITQTPKFLIGQEGQKLTLKCQQNFNHDTMYWYRQDSGKGLRLIYYSITENDLQKGDLSEGYDASREKKSSFSLTVTSAQKNEMAVFLCASSPGTGGYAEQFFGPGTRLTVL.

A remark on this clone: Gene names refer to mouse genes. The DNA ends 4 residues before the CDR3 does, and the rest of the CDR3 is filled in from the germline J gene. V is TRBV5 and J is TRBJ2-1, with 8 bases that match TRBD1. The CDR3 loop spans 14 amino acids. The V gene's germline CDR1 is LGHNA and CDR2 YNLKQL (reference sequence). J gave up 1 base and V 6 bases, and 2 bases lay outside the gene matches. The CDR3 reads CASRRDRNYAEQFF. The CDR3 bases that were read are TGTGCCAGCAGGCGGGACAGGAACTATGCT.

This clone was observed a handful of times. Each gene name is a mouse one. Coverage ceases 4 residues before the CDR3 finishes, and the germline J gene fills in the end. The gene calls are TRBV31 and TRBJ1-2; TRBD1 is a possible D gene (6 bases). Trimming cost V 0 bases and J 0 bases, with 11 bases left between them. Germline CDR1 is GKSSPN and CDR2 is SITVG. This CDR3 has 15 residues. The CDR3 bases that were read are TGTGCCTGGAGTCTAGATGACAGGACAAACTCC. Its protein product is CAWSLDDRTNS. The CDR3 as a whole reads CAWSLDDRTNSDYTF.

Notes on this clone: Gene names and germline match the mouse. Read sequence stops 4 residues before the CDR3 end, and the germline J gene provides the missing end. The rearrangement joins TRBV13-1 to TRBJ2-5; 8 positions agree with TRBD2. Germline V CDR1 and CDR2: NSHNY, SYGAGN. J lost 0 bases, V lost 3 bases, and 3 bases had no gene match. The CDR3 has 15 residues. The CDR3 loop is CASSGGLGNQDTQYF. CDR3 bases read: TGTGCCAGCAGTGGAGGACTGGGAAACCAAGAC.

Comments on this clone: Gene names are the mouse ones. The CDR3 extends 4 residues past the end of the read, so its final part is completed from the germline J gene. Different DNA sequences within this sample yield the same CDR3. The chain couples TRBV19 to TRBJ2-7; 10 bases fit TRBD2. V gave up 1 base and J gave up 3 bases; unmatched junction bases: 1. This CDR3 is built from 14 residues. Germline CDR1 is FNHDT and CDR2 is SITEND (reference sequence). Incomplete CDR3 DNA: TGTGCCAGCAGTATACGACTGGGGGGCTAT. It yields the protein CASSIRLGGY. The entire CDR3 sequence reads CASSIRLGGYEQYF.

There are a few counts of this clone. Gene names are the mouse ones. The sequenced fragment ends 3 residues before the CDR3 boundary, so the rest is inferred from the germline J gene. Other DNA variants within this sample encode the same CDR3. The V and J genes are TRBV19 and TRBJ1-6, with TRBD1 matching over 8 bases. TRBJ1-6 is placed among ORFs of uncertain function. This CDR3 region has 15 residues. Trimming removed 4 bases from V and 6 bases from J; junction bases left unmatched: 6. CDR1 is FNHDT and CDR2 is SITEND in the germline V gene (reference sequence). CDR3 DNA (partial): TGTGCCAGCAGTCTCGACAGGGGTGGTAATTCGCCC. This sequence encodes CASSLDRGGNSP. The whole CDR3 sequence reads CASSLDRGGNSPLYF.

This clone was seen only a few times. Mouse germline and gene names are used. The CDR3 extends 4 residues past the end of the read, so its final part is completed from the germline J gene. This chain links TRBV14 with TRBJ2-4; 8 bases align to TRBD1. Germline CDR1 and CDR2: SGHDT and FRDEAV. This CDR3 is 14 amino acids long. V was pared by 5 bases and J by 3 bases, with 5 bases of the junction left unmatched. CDR3 loop: CASSPDRGQNTLYF. Partial CDR3 DNA: TGTGCCAGCAGCCCCGACAGGGGCCAAAAC.

This clone occurred many times. Gene and germline names: mouse. The read halts 4 residues ahead of the CDR3 end, with the missing end drawn from the germline J gene. The chain has TRBV19 and TRBJ2-7; D not certain. This CDR3 is built from 11 residues. Germline loops: CDR1 FNHDT, CDR2 SITEND (reference sequence). V lost 3 bases and J 2 bases, leaving 3 bases between the germline ends. The covered CDR3 bases are TGTGCCAGCAGTAGGGCCTAT. As protein: CASSRAY. The entire CDR3 protein is CASSRAYEQYF.

As concerns this clone: This may come from a read error, since a much larger clone is one base off. Gene names refer to mouse genes. The read finishes 4 residues shy of the CDR3 end, and the germline J gene is used to complete it. This specimen includes other DNA sequences encoding the same CDR3. The chain employs TRBV13-1 and TRBJ1-2; no reliable D call. Between the trimmed V and J ends, which lost 4 bases and 1 base, there was a span of 5 bases. The CDR3 length is 12 residues. Germline values: CDR1 NSHNY, CDR2 SYGAGN. The CDR3 bases that were read are TGTGCCAGCAGTCGACAAAACTCC. Its protein product is CASSRQNS. The complete CDR3 protein is CASSRQNSDYTF.

This clone has only a few counts. The genes and germline here are from mouse. Read coverage stops 4 residues before the CDR3 terminus; the germline J gene supplies the remainder. This same CDR3 is encoded by further DNA sequences in the sample. The V and J genes are TRBV1 and TRBJ2-5; 8 bases match TRBD1. The V gene's germline CDR1 is NSQYPW and CDR2 LRSPGD (reference sequence). This CDR3 is 13 amino acids long. This CDR3 is CTCSGTGKDTQYF. CDR3 bases read: TGCACCTGCAGTGGGACAGGGAAAGAC.

About this clone itself: Mouse gene names apply. The CDR3 end falls 4 residues outside the read, so it is completed with the germline J gene. The same CDR3 can be traced to other DNA sequences in this sample. The V and J genes are TRBV19 and TRBJ2-1; tentatively, D is TRBD2 (5 bases). V was pared by 8 bases and J by 1 base, with 7 bases between. From germline, CDR1 is FNHDT and CDR2 SITEND (reference sequence). The CDR3 has 12 amino acids. The sequenced part of the CDR3 DNA is TGTGCCAGTCTGGGAAACTATGCT. It is translated as CASLGNYA. The CDR3 in its entirety is CASLGNYAEQFF.

Note on this clone: This may stem from a read error, because a much larger clone lies one nucleotide away. Genes here carry mouse names. The missing CDR3 end, 4 residues past where the read stops, is filled in from the germline J gene. The chain carries TRBV13-3 and TRBJ2-2, with D unresolved. Trimming removed 6 bases at V and 1 base at J, with 4 bases between. The V gene's germline CDR1 is NNHDY and CDR2 SYVADS. The CDR3 is 12 residues long. The chain's CDR3 is CASNQNTGQLYF. CDR3 DNA (partial): TGTGCCAGCAATCAAAACACCGGG.

This clone was found a few times. Mouse names are used for the genes. Here the CDR3 reads CTCSAPRVGTGQLYF. The DNA read from the CDR3 is TGCACCTGCAGTGCCCCCAGGGTGGGCACCGGG. V is TRBV1 and J is TRBJ2-2, with D maybe TRBD1 (5 bases). The read is 4 residues too short to cover the CDR3 end, so that end is filled in from the germline J gene. CDR1 and CDR2 (germline): NSQYPW, LRSPGD (reference sequence). The CDR3 loop spans 15 amino acids. Trimming removed 3 bases from V and 4 bases from J, with 12 bases in between.

This clone was found a few times. Gene labels here are mouse ones. The CDR3 end falls 4 residues outside the read, so it is completed with the germline J gene. This rearrangement joins TRBV13-1 to TRBJ2-3, with 8 bases matching TRBD2. V dropped 7 bases and J dropped 1; count of bases not matched to a gene: 8. The germline CDR1 and CDR2 sequences are NSHNY and SYGAGN. The CDR3 has 15 residues. The part of the CDR3 DNA that was read is TGTGCCAGCGCTCTGGGGGGACTAGGTGCAGAA. Translation gives CASALGGLGAE. The complete CDR3 reads CASALGGLGAETLYF.

As concerns this clone: Each gene name is a mouse one. Other DNA sequences in the sample encode the same CDR3. CDR3 in amino acids: CAWSLGGLYEQYF. The CDR3 bases that were read are TGTGCCTGGAGTCTCGGGGGGCTCTAT. This chain links TRBV31 with TRBJ2-7, with D maybe TRBD2 (7 bases). The read terminates 4 residues before the CDR3 end, so the remaining end is supplied by the germline J gene. The germline CDR1 and CDR2 sequences are GKSSPN and SITVG. This CDR3 region has 13 residues. Between the trimmed V and J ends, which lost 0 bases and 3 bases, there was a span of 9 bases.

Of note for this clone: Germline and genes here are mouse. The observed sequence ends 4 residues before the CDR3 terminus, with the missing tail filled in from the germline J gene. The chain combines TRBV13-1 with TRBJ2-3; 7 bases line up with TRBD2. V lost 2 bases, J lost 1 base, and 7 bases stayed unmatched. Germline values: CDR1 NSHNY, CDR2 SYGAGN. CDR3 size: 16 residues. CDR3 bases read: TGTGCCAGCAGTGAAGGATCTGGGGGAGGTGCAGAA. Translating it yields CASSEGSGGGAE. The entire CDR3 protein reads CASSEGSGGGAETLYF.

For this clone: These gene names are mouse names. The DNA ends 4 residues before the CDR3 does, and the rest of the CDR3 is filled in from the germline J gene. V gene TRBV29 combines with J gene TRBJ2-7; TRBD2 agrees at 12 bases. The CDR3 has 15 residues. Germline loops: CDR1 MSHET, CDR2 SYDVDS. V was clipped by 3 bases and J by 3 bases; unmatched bases: 3. The CDR3 is CASSFPGLGGYEQYF. Partial CDR3 DNA: TGTGCTAGCAGTTTCCCGGGACTGGGGGGCTAT.

This clone was seen a handful of times. Here the gene names and germline are mouse. Sequencing ends 4 residues short of the CDR3 end; the germline J gene provides the rest. The chain combines TRBV17 with TRBJ2-1; unclear D gene. This CDR3 is 14 amino acids long. Trimming cost V 2 bases and J 1 base, with 6 bases left between them. CDR1 and CDR2 from the germline V gene are MNHDT and YYDKIL. CDR3 in amino acids: CASSRQVNYAEQFF. The CDR3 DNA, read in part, is TGTGCTAGCAGTAGACAGGTGAACTATGCT.

As to this clone: Gene names denote mouse genes. The CDR3 end lies 4 residues beyond the end of the read and is filled in from the germline J gene. The chain joins TRBV13-1 to TRBJ2-7; TRBD2 agrees at 8 bases. Germline CDR1 NSHNY, CDR2 SYGAGN. The CDR3 length is 14 residues. Trimming cost V 0 bases and J 3 bases; bases outside gene matches: 2. The CDR3 DNA, read in part, is TGTGCCAGCAGTGATGGGGGACTGGACTAT. Amino acid sequence: CASSDGGLDY. The CDR3, in full, reads CASSDGGLDYEQYF.

This clone was seen a few times. Since a much larger clone is just one base distant, this may be a read error. Genes here carry mouse names. The sequenced CDR3 bases are TGTGCCAGCAGTGAGACAATAAACTCC. Its protein product is CASSETINS. The CDR3, in full, reads CASSETINSDYTF. V is TRBV13-1 and J is TRBJ1-2, with D uncertain. The read stops 4 residues short of the end of the CDR3; the missing end is completed from the germline J gene. Between the trimmed V and J ends, which lost 2 bases and 1 base, there was a span of 6 bases. Germline V gives CDR1 NSHNY, CDR2 SYGAGN. CDR3 length equals 13 residues.

For this clone: The genes and germline here are from mouse. The read is 4 residues too short to cover the CDR3 end, so that end is filled in from the germline J gene. The same CDR3 also results from other DNA sequences found in this sample. This chain links TRBV13-1 with TRBJ2-2; TRBD2 matches 10 bases. J gave up 0 bases and V 3 bases, and 2 bases lay outside the gene matches. Germline V gives CDR1 NSHNY, CDR2 SYGAGN. The CDR3 spans 16 residues. The chain's CDR3 is CASSGDWGANTGQLYF. CDR3 bases read: TGTGCCAGCAGTGGAGACTGGGGGGCAAACACCGGG.